This TCR beta chain was sequenced for a study of molecular identifiers for immune sequencing clone quantification. TCRdb called the PCR reads again in MiXCR, with one record for every CDR3 protein. Of 490,000 or so distinct CDR3 sequences in the sample, over 20% were seen once. As to this clonotype: Its antigen is as yet unknown.

The CDR3 has 15 residues. CDR1 is SGHVS, CDR2 FQNEAQ, per germline. Trimming left V 3 bases short and J 2 bases short, with 10 bases between. Broader study findings: Over 98% of effector molecules, yet under 1% of naive-cell molecules, were held by clones above 20 RNA copies.

This clonotype was sampled from a human donor in good health. Some libraries in this study had Jurkat cell RNA spiked in. This rearrangement joins TRBV7-8 to TRBJ2-2; no definite D call. Input material: naive CD8+ T cells from blood, with Jurkat cell RNA spiked in. The subset: FACS-sorted CD8+CD4-CCR7+CD45RA+ naive T cells. Here the CDR3 DNA reads TGTGCCAGCAGCTTCGTCCAGGCAAACACCGGGGAGCTGTTTTTT. This encodes CASSFVQANTGELFF.